Below, one T cell receptor (beta chain) is given with its context. Its target is not known. This sample's treatment: about 20 received Ad26.COV2.S at low or high dose, single or two shots; about five received placebo; per-sample allocation not given. The investigators took samples on day 63 after the first vaccine or placebo injection. Libraries were prepared by immunoSEQ multiplex PCR; TCRdb keeps only in-frame clonotypes and omits some of them. The sample yields 330,000 or so clones, under 90% seen once. The data derive from a study of Ad26.COV2.S vaccination and SARS-CoV-2 variants. Study-wide results and limits: Placebo recipients showed lower spike-specific TCR breadth than vaccinees.

The material was peripheral blood, obtained in a trial of Ad26.COV2.S vaccine versus placebo. This clonotype originated in a person aged 18-60 years who received the Ad26.COV2.S COVID-19 vaccine or a placebo.

The CDR3 DNA reads as TGCGCCAGCAGCCTGGGACGGTTGAACACTGAAGCTTTCTTT. It encodes CASSLGRLNTEAFF. The chain employs TRBV5-1 and TRBJ1-1; D perhaps matches TRBD1 (5 bases). Germline lookup yields CDR1 SGHRS and CDR2 YFSETQ. V lost 4 bases and J 0 bases, leaving 10 bases between the germline ends. The CDR3 is 14 amino acids.